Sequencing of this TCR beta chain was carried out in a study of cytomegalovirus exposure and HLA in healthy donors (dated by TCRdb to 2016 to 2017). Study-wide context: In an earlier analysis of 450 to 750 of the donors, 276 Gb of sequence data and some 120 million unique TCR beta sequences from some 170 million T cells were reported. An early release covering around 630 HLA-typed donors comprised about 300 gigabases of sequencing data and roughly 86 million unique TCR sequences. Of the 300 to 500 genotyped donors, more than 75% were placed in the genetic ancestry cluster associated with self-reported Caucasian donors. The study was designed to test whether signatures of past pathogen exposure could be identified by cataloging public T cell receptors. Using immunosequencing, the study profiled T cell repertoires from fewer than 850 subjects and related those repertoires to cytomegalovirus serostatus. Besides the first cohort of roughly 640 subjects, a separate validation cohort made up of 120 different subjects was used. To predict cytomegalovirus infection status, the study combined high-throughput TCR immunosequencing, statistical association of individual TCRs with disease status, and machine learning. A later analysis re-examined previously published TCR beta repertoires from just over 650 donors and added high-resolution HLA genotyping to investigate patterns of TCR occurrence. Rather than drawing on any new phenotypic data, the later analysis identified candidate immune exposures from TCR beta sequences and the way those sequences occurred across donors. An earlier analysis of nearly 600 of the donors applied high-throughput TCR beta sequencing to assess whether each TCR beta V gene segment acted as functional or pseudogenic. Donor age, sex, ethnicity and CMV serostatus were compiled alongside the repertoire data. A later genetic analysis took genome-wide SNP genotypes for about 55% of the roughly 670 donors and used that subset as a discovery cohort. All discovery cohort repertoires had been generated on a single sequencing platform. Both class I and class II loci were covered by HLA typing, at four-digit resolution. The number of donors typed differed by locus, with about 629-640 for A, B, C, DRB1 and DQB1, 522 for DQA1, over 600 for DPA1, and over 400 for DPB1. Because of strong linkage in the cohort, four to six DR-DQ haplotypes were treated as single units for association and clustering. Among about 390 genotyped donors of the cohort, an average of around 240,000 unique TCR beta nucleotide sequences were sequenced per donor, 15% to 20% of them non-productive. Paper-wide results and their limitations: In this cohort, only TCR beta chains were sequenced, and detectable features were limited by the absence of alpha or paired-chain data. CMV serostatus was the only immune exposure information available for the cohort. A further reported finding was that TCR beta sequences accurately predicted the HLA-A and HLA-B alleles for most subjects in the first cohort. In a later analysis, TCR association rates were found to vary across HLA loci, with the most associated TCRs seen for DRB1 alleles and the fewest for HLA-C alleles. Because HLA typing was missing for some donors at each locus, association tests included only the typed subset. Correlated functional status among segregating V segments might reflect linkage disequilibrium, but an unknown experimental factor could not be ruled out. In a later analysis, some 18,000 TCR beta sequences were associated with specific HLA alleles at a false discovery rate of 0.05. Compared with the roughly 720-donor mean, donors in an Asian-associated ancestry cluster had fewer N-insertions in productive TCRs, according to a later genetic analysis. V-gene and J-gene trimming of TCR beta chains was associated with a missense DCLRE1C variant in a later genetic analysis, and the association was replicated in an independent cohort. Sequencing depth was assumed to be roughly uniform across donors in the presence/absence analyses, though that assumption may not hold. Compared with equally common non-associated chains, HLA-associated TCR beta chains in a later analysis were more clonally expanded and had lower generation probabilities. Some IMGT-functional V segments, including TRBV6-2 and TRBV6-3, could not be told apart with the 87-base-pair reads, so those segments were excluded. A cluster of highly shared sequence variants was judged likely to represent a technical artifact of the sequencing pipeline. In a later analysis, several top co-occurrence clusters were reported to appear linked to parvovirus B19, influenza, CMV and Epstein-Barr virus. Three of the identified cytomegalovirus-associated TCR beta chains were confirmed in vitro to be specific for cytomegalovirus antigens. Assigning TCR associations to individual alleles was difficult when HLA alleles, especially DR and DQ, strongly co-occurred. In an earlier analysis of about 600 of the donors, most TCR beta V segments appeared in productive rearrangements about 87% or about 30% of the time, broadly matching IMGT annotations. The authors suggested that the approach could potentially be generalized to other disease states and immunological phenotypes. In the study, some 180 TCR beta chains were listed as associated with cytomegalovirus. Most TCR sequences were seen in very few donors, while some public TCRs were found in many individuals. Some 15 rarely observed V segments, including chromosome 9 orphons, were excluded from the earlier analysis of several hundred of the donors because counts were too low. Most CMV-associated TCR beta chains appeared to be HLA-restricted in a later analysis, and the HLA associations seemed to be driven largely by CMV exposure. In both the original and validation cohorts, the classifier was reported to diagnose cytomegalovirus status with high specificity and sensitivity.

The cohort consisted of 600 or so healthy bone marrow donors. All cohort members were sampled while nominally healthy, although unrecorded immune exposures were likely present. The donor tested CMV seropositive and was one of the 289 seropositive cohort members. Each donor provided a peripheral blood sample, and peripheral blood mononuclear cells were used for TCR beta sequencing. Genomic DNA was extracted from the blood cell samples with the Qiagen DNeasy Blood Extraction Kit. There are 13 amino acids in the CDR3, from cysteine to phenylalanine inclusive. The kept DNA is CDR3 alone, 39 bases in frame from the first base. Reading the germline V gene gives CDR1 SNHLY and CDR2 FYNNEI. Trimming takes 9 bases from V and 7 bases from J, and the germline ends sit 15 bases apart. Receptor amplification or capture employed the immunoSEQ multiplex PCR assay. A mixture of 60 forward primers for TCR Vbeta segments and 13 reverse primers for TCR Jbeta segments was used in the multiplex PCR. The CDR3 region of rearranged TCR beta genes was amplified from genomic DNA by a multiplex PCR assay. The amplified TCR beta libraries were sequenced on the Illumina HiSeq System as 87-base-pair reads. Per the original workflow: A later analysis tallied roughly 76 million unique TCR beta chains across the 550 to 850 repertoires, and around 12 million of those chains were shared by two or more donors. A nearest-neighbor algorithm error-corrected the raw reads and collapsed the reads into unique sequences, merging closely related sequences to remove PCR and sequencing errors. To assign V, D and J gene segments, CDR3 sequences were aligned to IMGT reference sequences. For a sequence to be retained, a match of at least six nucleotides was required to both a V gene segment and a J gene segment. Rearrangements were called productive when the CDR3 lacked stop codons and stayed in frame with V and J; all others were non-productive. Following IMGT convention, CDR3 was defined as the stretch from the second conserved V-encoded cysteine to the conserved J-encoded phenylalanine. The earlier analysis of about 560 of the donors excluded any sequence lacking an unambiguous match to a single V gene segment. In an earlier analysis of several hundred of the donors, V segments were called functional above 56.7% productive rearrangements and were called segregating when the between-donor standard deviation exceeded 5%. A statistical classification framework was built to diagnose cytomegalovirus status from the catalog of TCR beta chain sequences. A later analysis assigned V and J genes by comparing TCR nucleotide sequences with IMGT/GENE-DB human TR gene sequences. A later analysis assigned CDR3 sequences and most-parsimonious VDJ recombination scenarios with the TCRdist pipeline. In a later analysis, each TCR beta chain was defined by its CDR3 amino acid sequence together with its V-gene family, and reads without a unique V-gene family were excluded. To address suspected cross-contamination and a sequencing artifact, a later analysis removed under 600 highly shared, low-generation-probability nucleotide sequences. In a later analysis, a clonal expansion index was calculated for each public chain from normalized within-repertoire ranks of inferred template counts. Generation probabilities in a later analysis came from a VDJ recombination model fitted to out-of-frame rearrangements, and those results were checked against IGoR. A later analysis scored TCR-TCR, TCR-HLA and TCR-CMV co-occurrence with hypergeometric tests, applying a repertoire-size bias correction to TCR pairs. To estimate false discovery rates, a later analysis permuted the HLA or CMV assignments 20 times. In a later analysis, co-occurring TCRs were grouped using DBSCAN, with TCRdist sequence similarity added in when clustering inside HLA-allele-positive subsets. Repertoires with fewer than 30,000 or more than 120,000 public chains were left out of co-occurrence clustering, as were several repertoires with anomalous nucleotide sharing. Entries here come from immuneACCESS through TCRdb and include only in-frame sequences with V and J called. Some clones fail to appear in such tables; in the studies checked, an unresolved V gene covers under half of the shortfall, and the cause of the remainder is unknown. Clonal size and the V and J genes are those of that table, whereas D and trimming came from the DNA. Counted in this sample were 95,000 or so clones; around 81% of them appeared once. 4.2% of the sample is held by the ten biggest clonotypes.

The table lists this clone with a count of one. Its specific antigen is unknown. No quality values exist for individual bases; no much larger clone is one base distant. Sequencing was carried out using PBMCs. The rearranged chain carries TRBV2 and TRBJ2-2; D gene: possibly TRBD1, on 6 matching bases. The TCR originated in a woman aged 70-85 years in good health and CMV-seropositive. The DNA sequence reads TGTGCCAGTCAACAGGGAGAGGTCGGGGAGCTGTTTTTT. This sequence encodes CASQQGEVGELFF.